The present entry profiles one T cell receptor beta chain with its context. Its antigen is unknown. At the time of sampling, donors were nominally healthy, though unrecorded immune exposures were likely. These data belong to a study of cytomegalovirus exposure and HLA in healthy donors. The CDR3 has 15 amino acids. The germline CDR1 and CDR2 sequences are MDHEN and SYDVKM. J lost 3 bases, V lost 3 bases, and 5 bases had no gene match. The PCR used 60 Vbeta and 13 Jbeta primers. The table came from immunoSEQ multiplex PCR; TCRdb's copy has only in-frame clones and leaves some out. Of approximately 53,000 clones detected, approximately 77% appear once; the ten largest clones hold roughly 9.2%. Study conclusions and caveats: Follow-up analysis found HLA locus-dependent TCR association rates, highest for DRB1 and lowest for HLA-C. Productive rates of about 87% or about 30% were seen for most TCR beta V segments in an earlier analysis.

This sequence joins TRBV28 and TRBJ2-3; 8 bases align to TRBD2. The sequence was collected from a woman between 45 and 65 years old in good health and CMV-seronegative. Input material: PBMCs. The CDR3 DNA follows: TGTGCCAGCAGTTTGACGGGACTAGGGACAGATACGCAGTATTTT. Its translation is CASSLTGLGTDTQYF.